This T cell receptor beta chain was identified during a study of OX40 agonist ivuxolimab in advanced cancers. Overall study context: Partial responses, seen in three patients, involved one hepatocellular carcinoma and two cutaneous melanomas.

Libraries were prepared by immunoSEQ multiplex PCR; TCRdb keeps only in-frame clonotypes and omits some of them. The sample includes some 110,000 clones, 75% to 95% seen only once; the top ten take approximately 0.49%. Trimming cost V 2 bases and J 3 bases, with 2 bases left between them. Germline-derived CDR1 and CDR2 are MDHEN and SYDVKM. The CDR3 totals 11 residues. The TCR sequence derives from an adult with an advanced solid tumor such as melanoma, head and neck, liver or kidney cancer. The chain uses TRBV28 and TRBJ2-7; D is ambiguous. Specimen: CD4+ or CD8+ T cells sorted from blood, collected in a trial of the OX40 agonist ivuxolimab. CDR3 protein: CASSLGYEQYF. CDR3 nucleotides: TGTGCCAGCAGTTTAGGCTACGAGCAGTACTTC.